These 15 T cell receptor beta chains were all obtained from the same sample, sequenced in a study of T-cell reconstitution after alpha-beta-depleted transplantation in children. Unique molecular identifiers tagged the TCRbeta library. MiXCR was run by TCRdb on the PCR reads, yielding one entry per CDR3 protein. Here the sample spans just under 350,000 distinct CDR3 sequences, 15% to 20% being singletons. Sequencing was performed on PBMCs, mostly from graft donor cells, taken 360 days after TCRalphabeta/CD19-depleted stem cell transplant. The receptors come from a male patient aged 2-9 years who had a stem cell transplant for acute lymphoblastic leukemia, so the T cells may come from the graft donor.

This clonotype has more than one count but fewer than ten. The chain links TRBV6-5 to TRBJ2-1; unclear D gene. CDR1 and CDR2 from the germline V gene are MNHEY and SVGAGI. Trimming pared 6 bases from V and 4 bases from J, leaving 10 bases between. The CDR3 loop spans 13 amino acids. The CDR3 is CASSISKYNEQFF. CDR3 sequence (DNA): TGTGCCAGCAGCATCTCGAAGTACAATGAGCAGTTCTTC.

This clonotype was detected a few times. The CDR3: CASSPAVHGYYEQYF. The CDR3 nucleotides read TGTGCCAGCAGTCCCGCTGTACACGGGTACTACGAGCAGTACTTC. The chain couples TRBV27 to TRBJ2-7, with D unresolved. The CDR3 is 15 amino acids. The germline V gene encodes CDR1 MNHEY and CDR2 SMNVEV (reference sequence). V was shortened by 5 bases and J by 3 bases, with 17 bases between the two germline ends.

This clonotype was counted a few times. The V and J genes are TRBV20-1 and TRBJ2-1; 8 bases agree with TRBD2. Germline trimming cut 0 bases from V and 4 bases from J; bases unmatched to any gene: 5. The CDR3 is made up of 15 amino acids. Germline V gene data show CDR1 as DFQATT and CDR2 as SNEGSKA (reference sequence). The CDR3 DNA reads TGCAGTGCTAGAGATCCCTCTAGCGGGTACAATGAGCAGTTCTTC. Protein sequence: CSARDPSSGYNEQFF.

This clonotype was detected a few times. The V call is TRBV9, the J call TRBJ2-1, with 8 bases identical to TRBD1. Germline-derived CDR1 and CDR2 are SGDLS and YYNGEE. Trimming took 4 bases from V and 9 from J; bases not matched to a gene: 15. CDR3 length: 16 amino acids. CDR3 protein: CASSTDRASVKGEQFF. DNA for the CDR3: TGTGCCAGCAGCACGGACAGGGCTAGCGTAAAGGGTGAGCAGTTCTTC.

This clonotype was seen only a few times. CDR3 sequence: CASSPRGPQRITQYF. The CDR3 DNA is TGTGCCAGCAGCCCTAGGGGCCCACAGCGGATTACGCAGTATTTT. The V call is TRBV6-1, the J call TRBJ2-3; D is possibly TRBD1 or TRBD2 (5 bases each). V was cut by 6 bases and J by 8 bases, with 21 bases left in between. The CDR3 is 15 amino acids. Germline values: CDR1 MNHNS, CDR2 SASEGT.

This clonotype was detected many times. The rearrangement links TRBV28 to TRBJ2-1, with D tentatively TRBD1 (5 bases). The CDR3 length is 13 residues. Germline assignment: CDR1 MDHEN and CDR2 SYDVKM. Trimming cost V 6 bases and J 7 bases, with 13 bases left between them. CDR3 residues: CASRGALPNEQFF. The CDR3 DNA reads as TGTGCCAGCAGAGGGGCCCTTCCAAATGAGCAGTTCTTC.

The rearrangement joins TRBV14 to TRBJ2-1; 8 nucleotides match TRBD2. V lost 4 bases, J lost 12 bases, and 11 bases stayed unmatched. Looked up from germline, CDR1 is SGHDN and CDR2 is FVKESK. The CDR3 length is 14 residues. CDR3 region: CASSPRAGVVGQFF. The CDR3 DNA reads TGTGCCAGCAGCCCCCGAGCGGGAGTAGTAGGGCAGTTCTTC.

This clonotype has more than one count but fewer than ten. The chain is built from TRBV4-3 and TRBJ2-7; 13 bases agree with TRBD2. The CDR3 sequence is 16 residues long. Germline loops: CDR1 LGHNA, CDR2 YSLEER. The V and J ends lost 1 base and 2 bases, in that order; junction bases with no gene match: 2. CDR3 nucleotides: TGCGCCAGCAGCCAAGCCGGGACTAGCGGGACCTACGAGCAGTACTTC. It encodes CASSQAGTSGTYEQYF.

This clonotype was observed a few times. The V gene is TRBV5-6, the J gene TRBJ2-7; D uncertain. V lost 2 bases to trimming and J lost 5 bases, with 8 bases between them. The CDR3 is 12 amino acids. Per the germline V gene, CDR1 is SGHDT and CDR2 is YYEEEE. The CDR3 region has the DNA TGTGCCAGCAGCTTAGGGTACCACGAGCAGTACTTC. Encoded protein: CASSLGYHEQYF.

This clonotype was recorded at least ten times. The CDR3 bases are TGTGCCAGCAGTTCCATTCTAGCGTCCTACAATGAGCAGTTCTTC. This codes for CASSSILASYNEQFF. V is TRBV28 and J is TRBJ2-1, with D maybe TRBD2 (6 bases). The CDR3 has 15 residues. Germline loops: CDR1 MDHEN, CDR2 SYDVKM. Trimming pared 4 bases from V and 1 base from J, leaving 11 bases between.

The J gene is TRBJ2-7, the V gene TRBV10-3; TRBD2 agrees at 9 bases. The CDR3 is made up of 18 amino acids. The J segment lost 2 bases and the V segment lost 0 bases, leaving 11 bases of the junction unmatched. CDR1 is ENHRY, CDR2 SYGVKD, per germline. The CDR3 bases are TGTGCCATCAGTGAGTCGTTCGGCGCGGGAGGGCTAACCTACGAGCAGTACTTC. This translates into CAISESFGAGGLTYEQYF.

This clonotype was counted a few times. This chain connects TRBV9 to TRBJ2-1; 9 nucleotides match TRBD2. The germline V gene encodes CDR1 SGDLS and CDR2 YYNGEE. After removal of 2 bases from V and 9 bases from J, the junction contained 12 bases not matched to a gene. The CDR3 consists of 16 residues. The CDR3 DNA reads as TGTGCCAGCAGCGTCATTAGCGGGAGAGGGGTAAGTGAGCAGTTCTTC. It translates to CASSVISGRGVSEQFF. Filled out from reference TRBV9 and TRBJ2-1, the complete variable domain reads DSGVTQTPKHLITATGQRVTLRCSPRSGDLSVYWYQQSLDQGLQFLIQYYNGEERAKGNILERFSAQQFPDLHSELNLSSLELGDSALYFCASSVISGRGVSEQFFGPGTRLTVL.

On this clonotype: At one end the junction does not follow the germline gene, possibly because of a read error. V gene TRBV4-1 combines with J gene TRBJ2-3; D ambiguous. CDR3 length: 13 amino acids. From germline, CDR1 is MGHRA and CDR2 YSYEKL. The DNA of the CDR3 is TGCGGCAGCAGCGTAGGGTTCACAGATACGCAGTATTTT. Amino acids: CGSSVGFTDTQYF.

This rearrangement joins TRBV4-3 to TRBJ2-1, with D perhaps TRBD2 (6 bases). The CDR3 is made up of 17 amino acids. Looked up from germline, CDR1 is LGHNA and CDR2 is YSLEER. Trimming removed 2 bases at V and 0 bases at J, with 14 bases between. The CDR3 protein is CASSQNLAPSSYNEQFF. The CDR3 DNA reads as TGCGCCAGCAGCCAAAATCTAGCGCCCAGCTCCTACAATGAGCAGTTCTTC.

The chain has TRBV3-1 and TRBJ2-1; D is perhaps TRBD1 or TRBD2 (6 bases each). CDR1 LGHDT and CDR2 YNNKEL come from the germline V gene (reference sequence). The V and J ends lost 11 bases and 4 bases respectively, with 21 bases between them. This CDR3 comprises 15 residues. DNA of the CDR3: TGTGCCTGCTGCCAAGTCGGGGGCGGGTACAATGAGCAGTTCTTC. Protein: CACCQVGGGYNEQFF.